The clone carrying this TCR beta chain was picked up many times. Antigen specificity is unknown. The data are from a study of T cells in Graves' hyperthyroidism and ophthalmopathy. The overall study: Peripheral blood was obtained at initial diagnosis, preceding any treatment.

The investigators amplified TCR beta CDR3 regions from RNA transcripts. HTBI primers were used for first-round RT-PCR of the TCR CDR3. From the multiplex PCR reads, TCRdb called clonotypes with MiXCR, one entry per CDR3 protein. The repertoire holds about 480,000 distinct CDR3 sequences, roughly an eighth seen once, with over 15% in the top ten. General study points: Blood shared most expanded thyroid clonotypes above 0.001. Through a model of 13 V-J features, ophthalmopathy was separated from stable hyperthyroidism.

Over 18 months, lack of ophthalmopathy progression marked Graves' hyperthyroidism as stable. Material for sequencing was blood. The source is a woman aged 18-29 years with Graves' hyperthyroidism.

Here the CDR3 reads CASSLVTQGSGNTIYF. CDR3 nucleotide sequence: TGCGCCAGCAGCTTGGTGACTCAGGGCTCTGGAAACACCATATATTTT. The rearrangement links TRBV5-1 to TRBJ1-3, with a weak D call TRBD1 (5 bases). The V gene's germline CDR1 is SGHRS and CDR2 YFSETQ. This CDR3 spans 16 amino acids. V was clipped by 0 bases and J by 0 bases, with 10 bases between them. The variable domain in full, completed from reference TRBV5-1 and TRBJ1-3, reads KAGVTQTPRYLIKTRGQQVTLSCSPISGHRSVSWYQQTPGQGLQFLFEYFSETQRNKGNFPGRFSGRQFSNSRSEMNVSTLELGDSALYLCASSLVTQGSGNTIYFGEGSWLTVV.